A selection of T cell receptor beta chains follows, all from one sample in a study of CD8 T cells in Susac syndrome. TCRdb redid the calling of the immunoSEQ multiplex PCR reads with MiXCR, one entry per CDR3 protein. The sample gives 200,000 or so distinct CDR3 sequences, nearly 95% of which show up once; roughly 0.088% is in the top ten. Input material: CD4+ T cells from PBMCs. Receptors originate from a human donor with multiple sclerosis. Both conserved end residues are part of each CDR3. D genes are given only for firm matches. Size is omitted from some rows. Given values are once, few, many or a class for expanded clones.

size	J	D	V	CDR3	DNA
once	TRBJ2-7	TRBD2	TRBV29-1	CSVPGLAGSLYEQYF	TGCAGCGTCCCCGGACTAGCGGGATCCCTCTACGAGCAGTACTTC
NA	TRBJ2-1	NA	TRBV30	CAWSPPGPPNEQFF	TGTGCCTGGAGCCCACCCGGGCCCCCCAATGAGCAGTTCTTC
NA	TRBJ2-3	TRBD1	TRBV9	CASSFAGTGGVDTQYF	TGTGCCAGCAGCTTCGCCGGGACAGGGGGAGTAGATACGCAGTATTTT
NA	TRBJ2-7	NA	TRBV7-3	CASSQGGSREQYF	TGTGCCAGCAGCCAGGGGGGCTCGCGCGAGCAGTACTTC
NA	TRBJ2-3	NA	TRBV24-1	CATSDGDRLGSDTQYF	TGTGCCACCAGTGATGGGGACCGCCTTGGGAGTGATACGCAGTATTTT
NA	TRBJ1-2	NA	TRBV9	CASSPQEEFGYTF	TGTGCCAGCAGTCCACAGGAGGAATTTGGCTACACCTTC
NA	TRBJ2-7	NA	TRBV2	CASIRGREAYEQYF	TGTGCCAGCATAAGGGGCAGGGAGGCCTACGAGCAGTACTTC
NA	TRBJ2-1	TRBD1	TRBV7-9	CASSLGQGSSYNEQFF	TGTGCCAGCAGCTTAGGACAGGGGAGCTCCTACAATGAGCAGTTCTTC
NA	TRBJ2-2	NA	TRBV7-9	CASTTRGRNTGELFF	TGTGCCAGCACTACTCGGGGGAGGAACACCGGGGAGCTGTTTTTT
NA	TRBJ2-5	NA	TRBV20-1	CSAFRGVETQYF	TGCAGTGCCTTCAGGGGGGTGGAGACCCAGTACTTC
once	TRBJ2-1	TRBD1	TRBV7-8	CASSFSGGEQFF	TGTGCCAGCAGTTTTTCAGGGGGTGAGCAGTTCTTC
once	TRBJ2-1	NA	TRBV3-1	CASSLNPDNEQFF	TGTGCCAGCAGCCTCAACCCCGACAATGAGCAGTTCTTC